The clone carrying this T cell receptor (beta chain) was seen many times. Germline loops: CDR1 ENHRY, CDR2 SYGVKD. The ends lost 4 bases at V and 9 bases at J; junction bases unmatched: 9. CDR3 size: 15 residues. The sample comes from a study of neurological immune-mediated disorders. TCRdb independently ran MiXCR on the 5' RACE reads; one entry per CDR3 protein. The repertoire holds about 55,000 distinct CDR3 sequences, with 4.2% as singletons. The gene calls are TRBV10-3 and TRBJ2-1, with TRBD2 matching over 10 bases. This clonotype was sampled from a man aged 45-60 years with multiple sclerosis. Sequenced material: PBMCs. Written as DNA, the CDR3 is TGTGCCATCAGTGGGTCTAGCGGGAGTTTTGGTGAGCAGTTCTTC. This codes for CAISGSSGSFGEQFF.